The sample holds one count of the clone carrying this T cell receptor (beta chain). This sample is part of a study of T cells in Graves' hyperthyroidism and ophthalmopathy. The CDR3 consists of 15 residues. From germline, CDR1 is LGHDT and CDR2 YNNKEL (reference sequence). V was clipped by 1 base and J by 8 bases; unmatched bases: 3. RNA transcripts were the template for amplifying TCR beta CDR3 regions. HTBI primers drove first-round RT-PCR of the TCR CDR3. Each CDR3 protein is one row after TCRdb ran MiXCR on the multiplex PCR reads. The sample includes under 350,000 distinct CDR3 sequences, 15% to 20% of them seen just once.

This chain joins TRBV3-1 and TRBJ2-1; 12 nucleotides match TRBD2. This clonotype was sampled from a woman in her fifties or sixties with Graves' hyperthyroidism. Sample: blood. CDR3 sequence reads: CASSQVTSGSDEQFF. Written as DNA, the CDR3 is TGTGCCAGCAGCCAAGTGACTAGCGGGAGTGATGAGCAGTTCTTC.